One sample yielded the 20 T cell receptor beta chains listed below, sequenced in a study of T cell responses to AZD1222 COVID-19 vaccine. The method was immunoSEQ multiplex PCR; TCRdb's version includes in-frame clones alone and lacks a portion of them. Of around 100,000 clones listed, roughly 88% are singletons. The sample in question was peripheral blood, obtained on day 0 of AZD1222 vaccination. The receptors originated from an adult in good health.

V gene TRBV6-6 combines with J gene TRBJ1-2; 8 bases line up with TRBD1. Germline V CDR1 and CDR2: MNHNY, SVGAGI (reference sequence). CDR3 length equals 15 residues. V lost 7 bases and J lost 4; bases outside the gene matches: 11. CDR3 protein: CASTPLTGDFYGYTF. The DNA for the CDR3 is TGTGCCAGCACCCCACTGACAGGGGACTTCTATGGCTACACCTTC.

The J gene is TRBJ1-6, the V gene TRBV7-2; TRBD1 is a possible D gene (6 bases). Looked up from germline, CDR1 is SGHTA and CDR2 is FQGNSA. CDR3 length: 15 amino acids. V was pared by 4 bases and J by 5 bases, with 12 bases between. CDR3 loop: CASSSSGQNNSPLHF. CDR3 nucleotide sequence: TGTGCCAGCAGCTCCTCGGGACAAAATAATTCACCCCTCCACTTT.

This clone was picked up one time. The gene calls are TRBV25-1 and TRBJ2-1, with 9 bases aligning to TRBD2. Germline V lookup: CDR1 MGHDK, CDR2 SYGVNS. V shed 2 bases and J 4 bases; nucleotides not matched to a gene: 3. This CDR3 is 15 amino acids long. This CDR3 is CASSEGSGRYNEQFF. CDR3 in DNA: TGTGCCAGCAGTGAAGGTAGCGGGAGATACAATGAGCAGTTCTTC.

The genes are TRBV6-2 or TRBV6-3 and TRBJ1-1; D may be TRBD1 (6 bases). The CDR3 is 13 amino acids. In germline, CDR1 is MNHEY, CDR2 SVGEGT. The V end was cut by 6 bases, the J end by 4 bases, with 12 bases between. The CDR3 DNA is TGTGCCAGCAGCCCACAGGGAGGCACTGAAGCTTTCTTT. It is translated as CASSPQGGTEAFF.

V gene TRBV18 combines with J gene TRBJ2-3; D gene unclear. V lost 0 bases and J lost 2, with 9 bases in between. This CDR3 is 15 amino acids long. CDR1 is KGHSH and CDR2 is LQKENI in the germline V gene. The CDR3 spells CASSPPVAATDTQYF. In DNA, the CDR3 is TGTGCCAGCTCACCACCGGTGGCAGCCACAGATACGCAGTATTTT.

The CDR3 coding sequence is TGTGCCAGCAGTGAGGACGCAGTCTCTGGGGCCAACGTCCTGACTTTC. Encoded protein: CASSEDAVSGANVLTF. The chain carries TRBV2 and TRBJ2-6; D is undetermined. Germline CDR1 reads SNHLY; CDR2 reads FYNNEI. Trimming stripped 3 bases from V and 0 bases from J, with 9 bases between. This CDR3 spans 16 amino acids.

The V call is TRBV11-2, the J call TRBJ1-1, with a tentative D call TRBD1 (5 bases). This CDR3 spans 15 amino acids. Germline loops: CDR1 SGHAT, CDR2 FQNNGV. Trimming took 1 base from V and 4 from J, leaving 13 bases between them. The CDR3 bases are TGTGCCAGCAGCTTAGTAGAGGGTAGGGGCACTGAAGCTTTCTTT. This encodes CASSLVEGRGTEAFF.

This chain connects TRBV7-6 to TRBJ2-1; 8 positions match TRBD2. This CDR3 region has 14 residues. Per germline, CDR1 SGHVS and CDR2 FNYEAQ. V was pared by 4 bases and J by 9 bases, with 8 bases of the junction left unmatched. CDR3 amino acids: CASSSPSGRGEQFF. The CDR3 coding sequence is TGTGCCAGCAGCTCCCCTAGCGGGCGGGGTGAGCAGTTCTTC.

The chain recombines TRBV3-1 (or the pseudogene TRBV3-2) with TRBJ2-3; D is ambiguous. The V end was cut by 0 bases, the J end by 4 bases, with 11 bases between. Germline V CDR1 and CDR2: LGHDT, YNNKEL (reference sequence). The CDR3 has 15 amino acids. CDR3 DNA: TGTGCCAGCAGCCAAGAAGGATATTCCCCAGATACGCAGTATTTT. It specifies CASSQEGYSPDTQYF.

V usage is TRBV6-6 and J usage is TRBJ2-5; D gene ambiguous. Per germline, CDR1 MNHNY and CDR2 SVGAGI (reference sequence). Trimming took off 6 bases at V and 1 base at J, with 12 bases between the two ends. The CDR3 is 14 residues long. CDR3 amino acids: CASSPGGAQETQYF. Written as DNA, the CDR3 is TGTGCCAGCAGCCCCGGTGGAGCCCAAGAGACCCAGTACTTC.

V gene TRBV10-3 combines with J gene TRBJ2-1; D tentatively reads TRBD1 or TRBD2 (5 bases each). The V and J ends lost 8 bases and 3 bases respectively, with 8 bases between them. The CDR3 length is 12 residues. CDR1 and CDR2 from the germline V gene are ENHRY and SYGVKD. The CDR3 DNA follows: TGTGCCATCGGGGGTGTCTACAATGAGCAGTTCTTC. It translates to CAIGGVYNEQFF.

V and J are TRBV5-4 and TRBJ1-1, with D unresolved. This CDR3 region has 13 residues. The V gene's germline CDR1 is SGHNT and CDR2 YYREEE (reference sequence). The germline V and J ends were trimmed by 5 bases and 1 base, with 9 bases remaining between them. CDR3 in amino acids: CASRGPSNTEAFF. The CDR3, as DNA: TGTGCCAGCAGGGGCCCCTCGAACACTGAAGCTTTCTTT. Filled out from reference TRBV5-4 and TRBJ1-1, the complete variable domain reads ETGVTQSPTHLIKTRGQQVTLRCSSQSGHNTVSWYQQALGQGPQFIFQYYREEENGRGNFPPRFSGLQFPNYSSELNVNALELDDSALYLCASRGPSNTEAFFGQGTRLTVV.

This chain connects TRBV3-1 (or the pseudogene TRBV3-2) to TRBJ1-1; D gene uncertain. From germline, CDR1 is LGHDT and CDR2 YNNKEL (reference sequence). V lost 0 bases to trimming and J lost 8 bases, with 4 bases between them. This CDR3 spans 11 amino acids. The CDR3 DNA sequence: TGTGCCAGCAGCCAAGAGCGGGAAGCTTTCTTT. It yields the protein CASSQEREAFF.

The CDR3 is CASSLEAGSPLHF. CDR3 bases: TGTGCCAGCAGCCTAGAGGCTGGCTCACCCCTCCACTTT. The chain uses TRBV3-1 (or the pseudogene TRBV3-2) and TRBJ1-6; D uncertain. The CDR3 is made up of 13 amino acids. The germline V and J ends were trimmed by 4 bases and 10 bases, with 11 bases remaining between them. Per the germline V gene, CDR1 is LGHDT and CDR2 is YNNKEL (reference sequence).

This clone was detected only a few times. The same CDR3 can be traced to other DNA sequences in this sample. V is TRBV5-1 and J is TRBJ2-1; D is possibly TRBD1 or TRBD2 (6 bases each). The germline CDR1 and CDR2 sequences are SGHRS and YFSETQ. The V gene lost 4 bases and the J gene lost 0 bases, with 11 bases spanning the gap. CDR3 length: 15 residues. The CDR3 sequence: CASSLGGVSYNEQFF. The CDR3 DNA reads as TGCGCCAGCAGCCTGGGGGGCGTCTCCTACAATGAGCAGTTCTTC.

The genes are TRBV5-6 and TRBJ2-7; TRBD1 matches at 9 bases. V lost 5 bases and J lost 4; bases outside the gene matches: 4. This CDR3 spans 13 amino acids. Germline V CDR1 and CDR2: SGHDT, YYEEEE. The CDR3 bases are TGTGCCAGCAGAGGGACAGGGAGGTACGAGCAGTACTTC. Residues: CASRGTGRYEQYF.

The chain recombines TRBV19 with TRBJ2-5; possibly TRBD1 for D (5 bases). This CDR3 spans 14 amino acids. Deletions cut 3 bases from V and 5 bases from J, with 13 bases between. CDR1 and CDR2 from the germline V gene are LNHDA and SQIVND (reference sequence). The CDR3 protein is CASSIHAGRETQYF. CDR3 DNA sequence: TGTGCCAGTAGTATTCACGCAGGGCGGGAGACCCAGTACTTC.

This chain uses TRBV5-4 with TRBJ2-2; D gene uncertain. The V end lost 2 bases, the J end lost 2 bases, and 13 bases lay between the germline ends. Per germline, CDR1 SGHNT and CDR2 YYREEE (reference sequence). The CDR3 is made up of 16 amino acids. The chain's CDR3 is CASSLNWQLNTGELFF. The CDR3, as DNA: TGTGCCAGCAGCTTAAATTGGCAACTCAACACCGGGGAGCTGTTTTTT.

The chain carries TRBV6-2 or TRBV6-3 and TRBJ2-7; possibly TRBD1 or TRBD2 for D (7 bases each). The V gene's germline CDR1 is MNHEY and CDR2 SVGEGT. The CDR3 runs to 14 residues. Trimming shortened V by 7 bases and J by 5 bases, and 18 bases separated the two germline ends. The CDR3, as DNA: TGTGCCAGCATCCCAGGGGGGGCGAGGGACGAGCAGTACTTC. It encodes CASIPGGARDEQYF.

The DNA of the CDR3 is TGTGCCAGCGGACAGACAGCTTACACTGAAGCTTTCTTT. The encoded protein is CASGQTAYTEAFF. The chain employs TRBV25-1 and TRBJ1-1; possibly TRBD1 for D (6 bases). Trimming removed 8 bases at V and 3 bases at J, with 13 bases between. This CDR3 has 13 amino acids. The germline gives CDR1 MGHDK, CDR2 SYGVNS.